The entry below describes one TCR beta chain. As yet, its antigen is unknown. The PCR had 60 Vbeta and 13 Jbeta primers. Clones were read by immunoSEQ multiplex PCR, and TCRdb kept only the in-frame ones, dropping some. The table shows roughly 180,000 clones, with approximately 80% occurring only once. The data belong to a study of cytomegalovirus exposure and HLA in healthy donors. CDR1 SGHTA and CDR2 FQGNSA come from the germline V gene. This CDR3 has 15 amino acids. Trimming left V 0 bases short and J 1 base short, with 9 bases between. Study-wide results and limits: As a later analysis showed, a missense DCLRE1C variant was linked to trimming of TCR beta V- and J-genes. Reportedly, fewer N-insertions than the roughly 700-donor mean appeared in an Asian-associated ancestry cluster in a later analysis.

The V call is TRBV7-2, the J call TRBJ1-2, with D possibly matching TRBD1 (6 bases). The sample taken for sequencing was PBMCs. The TCR comes from a female donor in good health and CMV-seronegative. For the CDR3, the DNA is TGTGCCAGCAGCTTAGCTCAGGGGAATAACTATGGCTACACCTTC. Translating gives CASSLAQGNNYGYTF.